Following are 21 T cell receptor beta chains from one sample sequenced in a study of T cell repertoires in cytomegalovirus infection. The antigens for these receptors are not known. TCRdb reprocessed the reads with MiXCR, giving one entry per CDR3 protein. The sample includes 750,000 to 900,000 distinct CDR3 sequences, around 29% seen only once; the top ten take about an eighth. Specimen: cultured CD8+ T cells from PBMCs, collected from culture after CMV antigen stimulation. These TCRs come from a human donor in good health (CMV status not recorded). Some clones in this sample may be carry-over from other donors' samples.

There are a few counts of this clonotype. The chain uses TRBV7-3 and TRBJ2-1; TRBD2 agrees at 8 bases. The ends lost 5 bases at V and 4 bases at J; junction bases unmatched: 10. Germline V CDR1 and CDR2: SGHTA, FQGTGA. This CDR3 has 16 amino acids. The CDR3 coding sequence is TGTGCCAGCAGCCCCCACGGGCGGGGGGTTTACAATGAGCAGTTCTTC. This gives the protein CASSPHGRGVYNEQFF.

The gene calls are TRBV4-1 and TRBJ2-5; a possible D gene is TRBD1 (5 bases). The V gene's germline CDR1 is MGHRA and CDR2 YSYEKL. This CDR3 has 15 residues. The V end lost 1 base, the J end lost 4 bases, and 13 bases lay between the germline ends. CDR3 nucleotide sequence: TGCGCCAGCAGCCAAGTACCAGGGTCGGGAGAGACCCAGTACTTC. This gives the protein CASSQVPGSGETQYF.

This clonotype showed up just a few times. The chain combines TRBV6-5 with TRBJ2-2; D tentatively fits TRBD1 or TRBD2 (6 bases each). The CDR3 runs 18 residues. The ends were cut back, 5 bases at V and 0 bases at J, with 19 bases in the middle. From germline, CDR1 is MNHEY and CDR2 SVGAGI. CDR3 in DNA: TGTGCCAGCAGTCAGCGTAAGGGGGGAGGCGCGAACACCGGGGAGCTGTTTTTT. Translation gives CASSQRKGGGANTGELFF.

This rearrangement joins TRBV6-5 to TRBJ1-1, with a tentative D call TRBD1 (6 bases). Per the germline V gene, CDR1 is MNHEY and CDR2 is SVGAGI. Trimming shortened V by 2 bases and J by 5 bases, and 12 bases separated the two germline ends. The CDR3 is made up of 14 amino acids. The CDR3 DNA reads as TGTGCCAGCAGTTACGGGGGGCTAAGGACTGAAGCTTTCTTT. This translates into CASSYGGLRTEAFF.

There are a few counts of this clonotype. The rearrangement joins TRBV7-8 to TRBJ2-6; no clear D. Germline V gene sequence: CDR1 SGHVS, CDR2 FQNEAQ. The CDR3 spans 15 residues. Deletions cut 5 bases from V and 0 bases from J, with 8 bases between. The CDR3 here is CASSEKGSGANVLTF. CDR3 nucleotides: TGTGCCAGCAGCGAAAAAGGCTCTGGGGCCAACGTCCTGACTTTC. The entire variable domain, with the rest obtained from reference TRBV7-8 and TRBJ2-6, is as follows: GAGVSQSPRYKVAKRGQDVALRCDPISGHVSLFWYQQALGQGPEFLTYFQNEAQLDKSGLPSDRFFAERPEGSVSTLKIQRTQQEDSAVYLCASSEKGSGANVLTFGAGSRLTVL.

This clonotype was recorded a few times. V gene TRBV7-9 combines with J gene TRBJ2-1; 10 bases are a match to TRBD1. Germline V gives CDR1 SEHNR, CDR2 FQNEAQ (reference sequence). The CDR3 is 14 amino acids. The V gene end was trimmed by 4 bases and the J gene end by 7 bases; junction bases not matched to a gene: 4. CDR3 nucleotide sequence: TGTGCCAGCAGCTCGGGACAGGGGCGGAATGAGCAGTTCTTC. Protein sequence: CASSSGQGRNEQFF.

This clonotype occurred many times. This chain uses TRBV7-2 with TRBJ2-1; TRBD2 agrees at 7 bases. With 2 bases clipped from V and 8 bases from J, the junction kept 21 bases outside the gene matches. CDR1 is SGHTA and CDR2 is FQGNSA in the germline V gene. The CDR3 sequence is 19 residues long. The CDR3 coding sequence is TGTGCCAGCAGCTTATACGAGGGTCTAGGGAGCGGGGTTAATGATGAGCAGTTCTTC. It is translated as CASSLYEGLGSGVNDEQFF.

This rearrangement joins TRBV29-1 to TRBJ1-2; the D is unclear. The V gene lost 3 bases and the J gene lost 4 bases, with 6 bases spanning the gap. The CDR3 totals 11 residues. Germline values: CDR1 SQVTM, CDR2 ANQGSEA. DNA for the CDR3: TGCAGCGTTGAGCGCCGCTATGGCTACACCTTC. It specifies CSVERRYGYTF.

This clonotype occurred a few times. In nucleotides, the CDR3 is TGTGCCAGCAGTGAATCAAATAGCGGACTAAACACCGGGGAGCTGTTTTTT. This sequence encodes CASSESNSGLNTGELFF. The chain links TRBV25-1 to TRBJ2-2, with D possibly matching TRBD2 (6 bases). The CDR3 is 17 residues long. Trimming stripped 1 base from V and 2 bases from J, with 14 bases between. Germline CDR1 MGHDK, CDR2 SYGVNS.

This clonotype was seen just once. This chain links TRBV27 with TRBJ1-2; D unclear. This CDR3 is 11 amino acids long. The germline V and J ends were trimmed by 10 bases and 6 bases, with 12 bases remaining between them. Germline V gene sequence: CDR1 MNHEY, CDR2 SMNVEV (reference sequence). CDR3 sequence: CATSSVDGYTF. The CDR3, as DNA: TGTGCCACCTCGTCGGTTGATGGCTACACCTTC.

The chain combines TRBV6-6 with TRBJ1-3, with D hard to call. Germline CDR1 is MNHNY and CDR2 is SVGAGI (reference sequence). V dropped 11 bases and J dropped 0 bases, with 29 bases sitting between them. This CDR3 has 19 amino acids. The DNA for the CDR3 is TGTGCCGGAGATAGCGGGCCCAAACCAACCCCCGCCTCTGGAAACACCATATATTTT. It encodes CAGDSGPKPTPASGNTIYF.

V and J are TRBV6-2 or TRBV6-3 and TRBJ2-1; D is possibly TRBD2 (5 bases). The CDR3 has 13 residues. Per germline, CDR1 MNHEY and CDR2 SVGEGT. Deletions cut 5 bases from V and 8 bases from J, with 13 bases between. The CDR3 sequence is CASSPPLADEQFF. Written as DNA, the CDR3 is TGTGCCAGCAGTCCCCCCCTAGCCGATGAGCAGTTCTTC.

This clonotype was recorded a few times. The chain uses TRBV18 and TRBJ1-5, with unresolved D. Per germline, CDR1 KGHSH and CDR2 LQKENI. There are 15 residues in the CDR3. Trimming shortened V by 2 bases and J by 6 bases, and 14 bases separated the two germline ends. CDR3 in DNA: TGTGCCAGCTCACCAGGTCGCACGACGGGTCAGCCCCAGCATTTT. Translation gives CASSPGRTTGQPQHF.

Ten or more counts support this clonotype. The chain links TRBV7-8 to TRBJ1-1; D gene ambiguous. The germline CDR1 and CDR2 sequences are SGHVS and FQNEAQ. The CDR3 runs to 15 residues. The V end lost 5 bases, the J end lost 5 bases, and 18 bases lay between the germline ends. The CDR3 reads CASSATISEVTEAFF. The CDR3, as DNA: TGTGCCAGCAGCGCGACCATTTCGGAGGTGACTGAAGCTTTCTTT.

This clonotype has ten or more counts. This chain joins TRBV10-2 and TRBJ2-5, with D perhaps TRBD1 (5 bases). The CDR3 consists of 14 residues. V lost 4 bases to trimming and J lost 5 bases, with 14 bases between them. Germline CDR1 and CDR2: WSHSY and SAAADI. CDR3 sequence reads: CASSVGPGWETQYF. CDR3 DNA: TGCGCCAGCAGTGTTGGTCCAGGGTGGGAGACCCAGTACTTC.

This rearrangement joins TRBV4-1 to TRBJ2-3, with D possibly being TRBD2 (5 bases). CDR1 and CDR2 from the germline V gene are MGHRA and YSYEKL. The CDR3 runs to 15 residues. Trimming left V 3 bases short and J 2 bases short, with 12 bases between. The CDR3 DNA sequence: TGCGCCAGCAGCCAGTCCCGGGGTACCACAGATACGCAGTATTTT. It encodes CASSQSRGTTDTQYF.

The chain carries TRBV7-6 and TRBJ1-3; tentatively, D is TRBD1 (6 bases). The CDR3 totals 16 residues. From germline, CDR1 is SGHVS and CDR2 FNYEAQ. V lost 5 bases to trimming and J lost 0 bases, with 14 bases between them. The CDR3 DNA is TGTGCCAGCAGCATGGACAGACATAACTCTGGAAACACCATATATTTT. Translation gives CASSMDRHNSGNTIYF.

This clonotype came up many times. This chain uses TRBV7-8 with TRBJ1-5; D remains unclear. Trimming left V 5 bases short and J 0 bases short, with 2 bases between. The CDR3 loop spans 12 amino acids. Germline V gene sequence: CDR1 SGHVS, CDR2 FQNEAQ. As DNA, the CDR3 is TGTGCCAGCAGCACTAGCAATCAGCCCCAGCATTTT. Translated, it gives CASSTSNQPQHF.

This clonotype showed up just a few times. The chain has TRBV20-1 and TRBJ1-2, with 8 bases that match TRBD1. This CDR3 spans 19 amino acids. Germline CDR1 is DFQATT and CDR2 is SNEGSKA (reference sequence). Trimming at V came to 1 base and at J to 3 bases, leaving 19 bases not matched to a gene. CDR3 amino acids: CSARGVFGTGAEEDYGYTF. In DNA, the CDR3 is TGCAGTGCTAGAGGGGTGTTCGGGACAGGAGCCGAGGAGGACTATGGCTACACCTTC.

V gene TRBV27 combines with J gene TRBJ2-7; 10 nucleotides align to TRBD2. With 3 bases clipped from V and 3 bases from J, the junction kept 5 bases outside the gene matches. The CDR3 contains 15 residues. In germline, CDR1 is MNHEY, CDR2 SMNVEV (reference sequence). The CDR3 sequence is CASSFLAGDFYEQYV. CDR3 nucleotides: TGTGCCAGCAGTTTCCTAGCGGGGGACTTCTACGAGCAGTACGTC.

This clonotype is a singleton in its sample. This chain links TRBV4-2 with TRBJ2-4, with 7 bases that match TRBD2. Germline CDR1 and CDR2: LGHNA and YNFKEQ. There are 18 residues in the CDR3. With 4 bases clipped from V and 5 bases from J, the junction kept 17 bases outside the gene matches. CDR3 loop: CASSPLGGVDNRENIQYF. Here the CDR3 DNA reads TGTGCCAGCAGCCCCTTGGGGGGGGTTGACAATCGGGAAAACATTCAGTACTTC.